One and the same sample provided the 21 T cell receptor beta chains below, sequenced in a study of memory CD4+ T cells and cytomegalovirus serostatus. Here immunoSEQ multiplex PCR was the method, and the copy in TCRdb shows in-frame clones only, minus some. The data contain about 26,000 clones, around 75% of them singletons. Single viable CD3+CD4+CD8-CD45RO+ cells were sorted as the memory CD4+ T cells. Sequenced input: memory CD4+ T cells from blood. The receptors derive from an adult in good health and CMV-seronegative.

The rearrangement uses TRBV7-2 and TRBJ2-7, with TRBD2 matching 7 bases. The germline CDR1 and CDR2 sequences are SGHTA and FQGNSA. The V and J ends lost 5 bases and 2 bases, in that order; junction bases with no gene match: 6. The CDR3 is made up of 14 amino acids. CDR3 amino acids: CASSVSSGTYEQYF. DNA for the CDR3: TGTGCCAGCAGCGTGTCTAGCGGTACCTACGAGCAGTACTTC.

V is TRBV4-1 and J is TRBJ1-4; no firm D call. Trimming pared 1 base from V and 0 bases from J, leaving 9 bases between. The CDR3 is 16 residues long. CDR1 and CDR2 (germline): MGHRA, YSYEKL. DNA for the CDR3: TGCGCCAGCAGCCAAGGGGTCAGTGCAACTAATGAAAAACTGTTTTTT. This sequence encodes CASSQGVSATNEKLFF.

V and J are TRBV28 and TRBJ2-7, with D perhaps TRBD1 (5 bases). V was pared by 7 bases and J by 4 bases, with 17 bases between. This CDR3 spans 14 amino acids. The V gene's germline CDR1 is MDHEN and CDR2 SYDVKM. The CDR3 DNA reads TGTGCCAGCATCCCATCAAGGGGCTGGTACGAGCAGTACTTC. Translated, it gives CASIPSRGWYEQYF.

This clone has only a few counts. In nucleotides, the CDR3 is TGTGCCAGCAGCCAAAATCAGAATTTTATCAATGAGCAGTTCTTC. Translated: CASSQNQNFINEQFF. V gene TRBV4-2 combines with J gene TRBJ2-1, with D unclear. This CDR3 region has 15 residues. Germline CDR1 reads LGHNA; CDR2 reads YNFKEQ. Trimming pared 2 bases from V and 6 bases from J, leaving 14 bases between.

The rearrangement joins TRBV10-3 to TRBJ2-3, with a weak D call TRBD2 (5 bases). This CDR3 is 14 amino acids long. The germline gives CDR1 ENHRY, CDR2 SYGVKD. Trimming took 3 bases from V and 8 from J, leaving 15 bases between them. This CDR3 is CAISDEEGRSTQYF. CDR3 nucleotides: TGTGCCATCAGTGACGAAGAGGGCCGGTCTACGCAGTATTTT.

The rearrangement links TRBV5-1 to TRBJ1-3; 10 positions match TRBD1. The germline CDR1 and CDR2 sequences are SGHRS and YFSETQ. The junction had 10 bases not matched to a gene; V was cut back by 9 bases and J by 4 bases. The CDR3 covers 15 residues. CDR3 residues: CAIRFDRGRGNTIYF. As DNA, the CDR3 is TGCGCCATCCGGTTTGACAGGGGGCGGGGAAACACCATATATTTT.

This clone was counted only a few times. The V and J genes are TRBV28 and TRBJ1-2; the D gene is possibly TRBD1 (6 bases). The length of the CDR3 is 13 residues. From germline, CDR1 is MDHEN and CDR2 SYDVKM. The V gene lost 2 bases and the J gene lost 5 bases, with 9 bases spanning the gap. The CDR3 region is CASSLMGAYGYTF. CDR3 DNA: TGTGCCAGCAGTTTAATGGGGGCATATGGCTACACCTTC.

This clone occurred a few times. J is TRBJ1-2 and V is TRBV6-5; D is possibly TRBD1 (5 bases). V gave up 5 bases and J gave up 4 bases, with 14 bases separating them. There are 14 residues in the CDR3. Germline V gene sequence: CDR1 MNHEY, CDR2 SVGAGI. In DNA, the CDR3 is TGTGCCAGCAGTCCCCGGGGGGGATCCTATGGCTACACCTTC. Translating gives CASSPRGGSYGYTF.

The chain carries TRBV2 and TRBJ2-3; the D gene is possibly TRBD2 (5 bases). Per the germline V gene, CDR1 is SNHLY and CDR2 is FYNNEI. This CDR3 is 14 amino acids long. V was pared by 6 bases and J by 3 bases, with 13 bases between. CDR3 loop: CASRLDMGTDTQYF. DNA of the CDR3: TGTGCCAGCAGACTAGATATGGGTACAGATACGCAGTATTTT.

A note on this clone: This CDR3 is also generated by other DNA sequences in the sample. The chain links TRBV7-2 to TRBJ1-1, with D perhaps matching TRBD1 (6 bases). This CDR3 spans 12 amino acids. Trimming removed 5 bases at V and 6 bases at J, with 10 bases between. From germline, CDR1 is SGHTA and CDR2 FQGNSA. CDR3 in amino acids: CASSPQGAEAFF. Here the CDR3 DNA reads TGTGCCAGCAGCCCACAGGGAGCTGAAGCTTTCTTT.

This chain connects TRBV11-2 to TRBJ2-7; TRBD1 is a possible D gene (5 bases). The CDR3 runs to 16 residues. From germline, CDR1 is SGHAT and CDR2 FQNNGV. V shed 5 bases and J shed 1 base, with 18 bases lying between them. The CDR3 DNA follows: TGTGCCAGCAGCACGTACAAGGGGCTGGAGTCCTACGAGCAGTACTTC. This translates into CASSTYKGLESYEQYF. The full variable domain, in which reference TRBV11-2 and TRBJ2-7 provide the parts outside the CDR3, is EAGVAQSPRYKIIEKRQSVAFWCNPISGHATLYWYQQILGQGPKLLIQFQNNGVVDDSQLPKDRFSAERLKGVDSTLKIQPAKLEDSAVYLCASSTYKGLESYEQYFGPGTRLTVT.

The chain recombines TRBV5-1 with TRBJ1-2; tentatively, D is TRBD1 (6 bases). Trimming took off 0 bases at V and 8 bases at J, with 17 bases between the two ends. The CDR3 contains 15 residues. Germline loops: CDR1 SGHRS, CDR2 YFSETQ. The CDR3: CASSLAPSAGVGYTF. Written as DNA, the CDR3 is TGCGCCAGCAGCTTGGCCCCTTCCGCAGGGGTCGGCTACACCTTC.

J is TRBJ2-7 and V is TRBV6-5; D call uncertain. The CDR3 is 13 amino acids. Trimming shortened V by 3 bases and J by 1 base, and 7 bases separated the two germline ends. The germline V gene encodes CDR1 MNHEY and CDR2 SVGAGI. CDR3 protein: CASSYPGSYEQYF. In DNA form, the CDR3 reads TGTGCCAGCAGTTATCCCGGGTCCTACGAGCAGTACTTC.

The V and J genes are TRBV29-1 and TRBJ1-1; maybe TRBD1 (6 bases). Germline assignment: CDR1 SQVTM and CDR2 ANQGSEA. CDR3 size: 13 residues. With 8 bases removed from V and 5 bases from J, the gap between germline ends came to 18 bases. In DNA, the CDR3 is TGCAGCTCCGATAGAGGGGGGGAGACTGAAGCTTTCTTT. Translation gives CSSDRGGETEAFF.

The V gene is TRBV6-5, the J gene TRBJ1-2; tentatively, D is TRBD1 (5 bases). The V end was cut by 2 bases, the J end by 1 base, with 14 bases between. Germline V gene data show CDR1 as MNHEY and CDR2 as SVGAGI. There are 16 residues in the CDR3. This chain's CDR3 is CASSYGAGNINYGYTF. In nucleotides, the CDR3 is TGTGCCAGCAGTTACGGGGCAGGGAATATTAACTATGGCTACACCTTC.

The V gene is TRBV5-1, the J gene TRBJ1-1, with D unclear. The germline gives CDR1 SGHRS, CDR2 YFSETQ. The CDR3 has 16 amino acids. With 0 bases removed from V and 3 bases from J, the gap between germline ends came to 15 bases. CDR3 nucleotides: TGCGCCAGCAGCTTGGTTCGCGGCAGACGGGACACTGAAGCTTTCTTT. Its protein product is CASSLVRGRRDTEAFF.

The V gene is TRBV6-6, the J gene TRBJ1-3, with D possibly matching TRBD1 (6 bases). Germline lookup yields CDR1 MNHNY and CDR2 SVGAGI (reference sequence). Trimming cost V 8 bases and J 0 bases, with 17 bases left between them. CDR3 length: 16 residues. CDR3: CASEGAGERSGNTIYF. The CDR3 DNA reads TGTGCCAGCGAAGGGGCAGGGGAACGCTCTGGAAACACCATATATTTT.

The chain employs TRBV7-9 and TRBJ1-1, with D possibly being TRBD1 (5 bases). V lost 5 bases to trimming and J lost 1 base, with 5 bases between them. The CDR3 consists of 12 residues. Germline lookup yields CDR1 SEHNR and CDR2 FQNEAQ (reference sequence). CDR3 sequence (DNA): TGTGCCAGCAGCCAGGGGAACACTGAAGCTTTCTTT. The encoded protein is CASSQGNTEAFF. The variable domain in full, completed from reference TRBV7-9 and TRBJ1-1, reads DTGVSQNPRHKITKRGQNVTFRCDPISEHNRLYWYRQTLGQGPEFLTYFQNEAQLEKSRLLSDRFSAERPKGSFSTLEIQRTEQGDSAMYLCASSQGNTEAFFGQGTRLTVV.

The chain joins TRBV5-1 to TRBJ2-5; 10 bases fit TRBD2. Trimming took 4 bases from V and 2 from J; bases not matched to a gene: 5. CDR3 length: 15 residues. The germline V gene has CDR1 SGHRS and CDR2 YFSETQ. The CDR3 reads CASSHGTSEQETQYF. The CDR3, as DNA: TGCGCCAGCAGCCACGGGACTAGCGAACAAGAGACCCAGTACTTC.

The table lists this clone with a few counts. This chain uses TRBV4-1 with TRBJ2-2; 8 nucleotides align to TRBD2. J lost 2 bases, V lost 4 bases, and 6 bases had no gene match. Germline values: CDR1 MGHRA, CDR2 YSYEKL. This CDR3 is 16 amino acids long. In nucleotides, the CDR3 is TGCGCCAGCAGCCTGGATAGCGGGGAAAACACCGGGGAGCTGTTTTTT. It translates to CASSLDSGENTGELFF.

V gene TRBV6-1 combines with J gene TRBJ1-2; D may be TRBD1 (5 bases). The V gene's germline CDR1 is MNHNS and CDR2 SASEGT. The CDR3 contains 14 residues. V gave up 3 bases and J gave up 8 bases, with 16 bases separating them. The CDR3 DNA sequence: TGTGCCAGCAGTGATCCCCAGGGAACGAGGGGCTACACCTTC. Translation gives CASSDPQGTRGYTF.